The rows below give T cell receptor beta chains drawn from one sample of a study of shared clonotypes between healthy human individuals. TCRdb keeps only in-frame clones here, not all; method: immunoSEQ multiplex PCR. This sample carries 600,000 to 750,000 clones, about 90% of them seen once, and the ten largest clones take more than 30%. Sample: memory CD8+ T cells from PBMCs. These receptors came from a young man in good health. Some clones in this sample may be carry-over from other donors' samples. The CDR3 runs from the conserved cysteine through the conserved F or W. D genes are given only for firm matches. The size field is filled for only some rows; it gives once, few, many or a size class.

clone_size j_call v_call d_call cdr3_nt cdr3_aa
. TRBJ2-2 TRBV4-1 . TGCGCCAGCACGCACGGGGTTGAGAACACCGGGGAGCTGTTTTTT CASTHGVENTGELFF
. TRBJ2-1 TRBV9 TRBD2 TGTGCCAGCAGCGACTGGACTAGCGGGAGTTACAATGAGCAGTTCTTC CASSDWTSGSYNEQFF
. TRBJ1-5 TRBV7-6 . TGTGCCAGCAGCTTAGGGCGGTCTCTTGGGCAGCCCCAGCATTTT CASSLGRSLGQPQHF
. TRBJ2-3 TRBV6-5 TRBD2 TGTGCCAGCAGCACCGGGACTAGAGATACGCAGTATTTT CASSTGTRDTQYF
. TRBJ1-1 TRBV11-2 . TGTGCCAGCAGCTTAGGCCGGCAGGTAAACACTGAAGCTTTCTTT CASSLGRQVNTEAFF
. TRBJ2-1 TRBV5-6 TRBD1 TGTGCCAGCAGCAGCCGGGACAGGGACGAGGATGAGCAGTTCTTC CASSSRDRDEDEQFF
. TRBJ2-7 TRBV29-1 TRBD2 TGCAGCGTTTCTGGCGGGAGTGCCTACGAGCAGTACTTC CSVSGGSAYEQYF
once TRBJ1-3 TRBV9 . TGTGCCAGCAGCTCAAGCGGGGGATCTGGAAACACCATATATTTT CASSSSGGSGNTIYF
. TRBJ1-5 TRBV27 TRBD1 TGTGCCAGCAGTTGGACAGGGGCCCATCAGCCCCAGCATTTT CASSWTGAHQPQHF
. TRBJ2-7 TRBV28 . TGTGCCAGCAGTCTGGGGGTTTTCGTCTACGAGCAGTACTTC CASSLGVFVYEQYF
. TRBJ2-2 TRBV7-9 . TGTGCCAGCAGCCGAAGACCCGGGGGCAGTGACACCGGGGAGCTGTTTTTT CASSRRPGGSDTGELFF
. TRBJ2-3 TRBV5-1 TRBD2 TGCGCCAGCAAACAGGGACTAGCGGGGGTCGATACGCAGTATTTT CASKQGLAGVDTQYF
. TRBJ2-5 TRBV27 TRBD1 TGTGCCAGCAGTAGATACAGGGGGCTAAGGGAGACCCAGTACTTC CASSRYRGLRETQYF
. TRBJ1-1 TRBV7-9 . TGTGCCAGCAGCTTAGGAACGACAACTGAAGCTTTCTTT CASSLGTTTEAFF
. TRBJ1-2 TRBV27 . TGTGCCAGCAGTTCGAACCGGGTCCCGTTTAGCTATGGCTACACCTTC CASSSNRVPFSYGYTF
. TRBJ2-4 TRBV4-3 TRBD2 TGCGCCAGCAGCCAACGACTAGCGGTAGCCAAAAACATTCAGTACTTC CASSQRLAVAKNIQYF
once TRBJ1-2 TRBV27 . TGTGCCAGCAGTTCGAGGTCGAGCCCTGGCTACACCTTC CASSSRSSPGYTF
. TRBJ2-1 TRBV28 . TGTGCCACCACACCGGATCAGTGGTACAATGAGCAGTTCTTC CATTPDQWYNEQFF
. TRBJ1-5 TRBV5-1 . TGCGCCAGCAGCTTGGCCGGTAATCAGCCCCAGCATTTT CASSLAGNQPQHF
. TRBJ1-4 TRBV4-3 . TGCGCCAGCAGCCACGGGAGGGGGGGCGAGGCCTTAAATGAAAAACTGTTTTTT CASSHGRGGEALNEKLFF
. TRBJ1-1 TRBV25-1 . TGTGCCAGCGCCGGGACCGTGGGAGCTTTCTTT CASAGTVGAFF
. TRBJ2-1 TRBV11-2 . TGTGCCAGCAGCCGGGACACTTACAATGAGCAGTTCTTC CASSRDTYNEQFF
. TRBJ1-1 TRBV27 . TGTGCCAGCAGTTTAATGAAGGACGGGGCGCTAGCTTTCTTT CASSLMKDGALAFF
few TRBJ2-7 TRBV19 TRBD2 TGTGCCAGTAGTTCCCTCGGACTAGCGGGAGGGCCCTACGAGCAGTACTTC CASSSLGLAGGPYEQYF
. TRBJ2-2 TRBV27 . TGTGCCAGCAGGCCAGGGGGAGGGGGCATATCTGGGGAGCTGTTTTTT CASRPGGGGISGELFF
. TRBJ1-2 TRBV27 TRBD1 TGTGCCAGCAGTTTAATCCCTGGGGGGACAGGCTATGGCTACACCTTC CASSLIPGGTGYGYTF
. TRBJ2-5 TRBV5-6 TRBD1 TGTGCCAGCAGCCGGGACAGGGAACGGGAGACCCAGTACTTC CASSRDRERETQYF
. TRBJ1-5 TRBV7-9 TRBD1 TGTGCCAGCAGCTCGGTCCCGGGACAGGGGGGAGAGGATCAGCCCCAGCATTTT CASSSVPGQGGEDQPQHF
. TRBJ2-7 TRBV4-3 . TGCGCCAGCAGCCATAACGCGGGCAGGGCCTACGAGCAGTACTTC CASSHNAGRAYEQYF
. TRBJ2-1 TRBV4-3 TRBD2 TGCGCCAGCAGCTATTATGAGGGGACTAGCGAATACAATGAGCAGTTCTTC CASSYYEGTSEYNEQFF
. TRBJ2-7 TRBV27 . TGTGCCAGCAGTTTAACGGGATCACTCCTAGAGCAGTACTTC CASSLTGSLLEQYF
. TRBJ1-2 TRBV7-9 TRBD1 TGTGCCAGCAGCGCCCCCGGTGAGGGGGCCTATGGCTACACCTTC CASSAPGEGAYGYTF
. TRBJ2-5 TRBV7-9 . TGTGCCAGCAGCCCACCCCTGGGGCGGGAGACCCAGTACTTC CASSPPLGRETQYF
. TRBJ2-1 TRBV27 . TGTGCCAGCAGTACCAGAGTCGATGAGCAGTTCTTC CASSTRVDEQFF
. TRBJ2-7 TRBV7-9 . TGTGCCAGCAGCGATAGCCTCTACGAGCAGTACTTC CASSDSLYEQYF
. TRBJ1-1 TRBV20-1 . TGCAGTGCTGGCCGAAACAGCGCTTTCTTT CSAGRNSAFF
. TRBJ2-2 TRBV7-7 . TGTGCCAGCAGCTCACCCGGGGAGCTGTTTTTT CASSSPGELFF
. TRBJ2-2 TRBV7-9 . TGTGCCAGCCCATTCGGCCTCACGGGGACCGGGGAGCTGTTTTTT CASPFGLTGTGELFF
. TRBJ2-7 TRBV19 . TGTGCCAGTAGTGCTGACAGAACCCACTACGAGCAGTACTTC CASSADRTHYEQYF
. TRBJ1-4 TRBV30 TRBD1 TGTGCCTGGAGTGAAGGACAGGGGGACCCTTTACGGGGGAAACTGTTTTTT CAWSEGQGDPLRGKLFF
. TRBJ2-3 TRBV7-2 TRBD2 TGTGCCAGCAGCTTAGATCGACTAGCTTCTCGGGATACGCAGTATTTT CASSLDRLASRDTQYF
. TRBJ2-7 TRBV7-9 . TGTGCCAGCAGCTTAGGGGTTGGGAACTCCTACGAGCAGTACTTC CASSLGVGNSYEQYF
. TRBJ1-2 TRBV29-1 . TGCAGCGTTGCAGAGCCCTATGGCTACACCTTC CSVAEPYGYTF
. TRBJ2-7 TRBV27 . TGTGCCAGCAGTGAGGGGTACGAGCAGTACTTC CASSEGYEQYF